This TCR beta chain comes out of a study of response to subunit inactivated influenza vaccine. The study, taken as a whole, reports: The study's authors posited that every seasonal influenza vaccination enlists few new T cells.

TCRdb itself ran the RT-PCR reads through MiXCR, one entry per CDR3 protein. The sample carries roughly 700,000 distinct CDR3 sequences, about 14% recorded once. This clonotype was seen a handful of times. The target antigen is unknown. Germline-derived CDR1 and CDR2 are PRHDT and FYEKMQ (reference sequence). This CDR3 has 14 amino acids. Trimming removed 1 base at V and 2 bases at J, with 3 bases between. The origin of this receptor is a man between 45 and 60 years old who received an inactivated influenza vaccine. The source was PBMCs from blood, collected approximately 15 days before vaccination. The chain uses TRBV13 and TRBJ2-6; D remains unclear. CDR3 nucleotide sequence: TGTGCCAGCAGCTTAGAAGCTGGGGCCAACGTCCTGACTTTC. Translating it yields CASSLEAGANVLTF.